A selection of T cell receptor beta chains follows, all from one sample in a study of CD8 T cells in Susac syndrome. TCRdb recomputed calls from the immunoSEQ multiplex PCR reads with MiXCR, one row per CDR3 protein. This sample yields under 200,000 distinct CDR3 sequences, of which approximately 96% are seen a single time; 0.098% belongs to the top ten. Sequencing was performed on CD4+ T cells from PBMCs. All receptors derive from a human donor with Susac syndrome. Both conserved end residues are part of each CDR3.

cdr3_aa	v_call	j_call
CSARQGYEQYF	TRBV20-1	TRBJ2-7
CSPGGQGSYEQYF	TRBV29-1	TRBJ2-7
CSVLTSGGRTDTQYF	TRBV29-1	TRBJ2-3
CASSPTGQHYEQYF	TRBV5-8	TRBJ2-7
CASSPRAGNTEAFF	TRBV7-2	TRBJ1-1
CAWSFVMTGPNTEAFF	TRBV30	TRBJ1-1
CASRHRVNTEAFF	TRBV19	TRBJ1-1
CASSAFSGGEKLFF	TRBV9	TRBJ1-4
CSARDRRRGNTDTQYF	TRBV20-1	TRBJ2-3
CAISEIQETQYF	TRBV10-3	TRBJ2-5